The clone carrying this T cell receptor beta chain was detected only once. The record originates from a study of blood T cell repertoires in COVID-19. For the study at large: The United States, Italy and Spain provided the acute and convalescent COVID-19 samples.

Methods used by the authors: Quantification of nucleated cells was approximated via reference gene primer amplification. TCRdb's copy holds only in-frame clones and misses some; the assay was immunoSEQ multiplex PCR. V and J calls plus clone size are reproduced from that table; the DNA served to infer D and trimming. The sample consists of some 80,000 clones, roughly 90% of them appearing once. V lost 2 bases to trimming and J lost 4 bases, with 12 bases between them. The germline V gene has CDR1 MNHNS and CDR2 SASEGT. The CDR3 sequence is 15 residues long. Input material: peripheral blood. The source is a human donor in a cohort sampled during active COVID-19. The chain couples TRBV6-1 to TRBJ1-3; TRBD1 might be the D (5 bases). CDR3 amino acids: CASSEFWGSGNTIYF. The CDR3 coding sequence is TGTGCCAGCAGTGAATTTTGGGGCTCAGGAAACACCATATATTTT.